This TCR beta chain was recovered during a study of blood T cell repertoires in COVID-19. Background on the study: Sites across the United States, Italy and Spain contributed samples from acute and convalescent COVID-19. PBMCs, B-cell-depleted T cells, or T cells provided the cDNA or gDNA that made up the material.

As handled by the study authors: Amplifying reference gene primers gave estimates of nucleated cell counts. Clones were sequenced by immunoSEQ multiplex PCR, and TCRdb holds only the in-frame ones, with some missing. For V, J and clone size, that table is used; D and trimming come from the DNA. Among 110,000 or so clones, more than 65% were seen once, and the ten largest hold 1.5% to 1.7%. The count of this clone is one. The CDR3 is made up of 14 amino acids. Germline values: CDR1 MNHEY, CDR2 SVGAGI. With 7 bases clipped from V and 5 bases from J, the junction kept 3 bases outside the gene matches. The J gene is TRBJ2-3, the V gene TRBV6-5, with 13 bases matching TRBD2. The sample was peripheral blood. The receptor comes from a man aged 50-59 years with acute or convalescent COVID-19. This CDR3 is CASILAGGRDTQYF. The CDR3 nucleotides are TGTGCCAGCATACTAGCGGGGGGGCGAGATACGCAGTATTTT.